This TCR beta chain derives from a study of monozygotic twins with inflammatory bowel disease. As to this clonotype: No antigen is known for it.

The study, taken as a whole, reports: With others, IBD patients shared fewer clonotypes than healthy twins did, especially with disease activity.

Template-switch reactions added UMIs with a 6-nucleotide sample barcode. TCRdb re-called the 5' RACE reads and shows each CDR3 protein once, DNA omitted. In all, the sample yields fewer than 550,000 distinct CDR3 sequences. CDR1 and CDR2 from the germline V gene are SGHRS and YFSETQ. The CDR3 is made up of 12 amino acids. Sequenced input: blood. The origin of this receptor is a human donor with ulcerative colitis or Crohn's disease, or a healthy co-twin of an affected twin (not recorded which). V and J are TRBV5-1 and TRBJ1-2. The CDR3: CASSMDTYGYTF.